Below are 27 T cell receptor beta chains sequenced from a single sample in a study of T cell responses to AZD1222 COVID-19 vaccine. Data came from immunoSEQ multiplex PCR; TCRdb stores just in-frame clones and leaves some out. In the table there are about 140,000 clones, roughly 90% of which are singletons. The sequencing used peripheral blood, collected on day 0 of AZD1222 vaccination. Receptors originate from an adult in good health.

The chain is built from TRBV28 and TRBJ1-2; no clear D. The CDR3 is made up of 12 amino acids. CDR1 and CDR2 from the germline V gene are MDHEN and SYDVKM. V dropped 6 bases and J dropped 5 bases, with 10 bases sitting between them. For the CDR3, the DNA is TGTGCCAGCAGCCACCGGACGTATGGCTACACCTTC. Translated, it gives CASSHRTYGYTF.

The rearrangement links TRBV12-3 or TRBV12-4 to TRBJ2-2, with D possibly matching TRBD1 (6 bases). CDR3 length: 12 amino acids. The germline V and J ends were trimmed by 6 bases and 6 bases, with 8 bases remaining between them. CDR3 loop: CASRRTAGELFF. For the CDR3, the DNA is TGTGCCAGCAGGAGGACAGCCGGGGAGCTGTTTTTT.

The chain links TRBV6-4 to TRBJ2-3; weak D call: TRBD1 (5 bases). This CDR3 is built from 18 residues. Germline V gene data show CDR1 as MRHNA and CDR2 as SNTAGT. V lost 2 bases and J 1 base, leaving 19 bases between the germline ends. The CDR3: CASSDQGIGFLCTDTQYF. CDR3 sequence (DNA): TGTGCCAGCAGTGACCAGGGAATTGGGTTTTTATGCACAGATACGCAGTATTTT.

This clone was picked up a small number of times. The rearrangement joins TRBV19 to TRBJ1-5, with a possible D match to TRBD1 (6 bases). The CDR3 extends over 14 amino acids. The germline CDR1 and CDR2 sequences are LNHDA and SQIVND (reference sequence). V was cut by 5 bases and J by 7 bases, with 15 bases left in between. The CDR3, as DNA: TGTGCCAGTAGTCCCCGACAGGTAGTCCAGCCCCAGCATTTT. The encoded protein is CASSPRQVVQPQHF.

The chain carries TRBV7-3 and TRBJ2-1; 7 nucleotides agree with TRBD2. J gave up 7 bases and V 3 bases, and 21 bases lay outside the gene matches. CDR1 is SGHTA, CDR2 FQGTGA, per germline. CDR3 size: 19 residues. The CDR3 nucleotides are TGTGCCAGCAGCTTCTCTGCTGCTATCCAGCTAGGGACTAAGAATGAGCAGTTCTTC. Residues: CASSFSAAIQLGTKNEQFF.

V and J are TRBV2 and TRBJ2-1; possible D gene TRBD1, 6 bases. CDR1 SNHLY and CDR2 FYNNEI come from the germline V gene. The CDR3 has 11 amino acids. V was pared by 11 bases and J by 10 bases, with 15 bases between. The chain's CDR3 is CAGTGYAEQFF. CDR3 nucleotides: TGTGCCGGTACAGGGTATGCGGAGCAGTTCTTC.

This clone has a single count. The chain uses TRBV5-1 and TRBJ1-2; D unresolved. The CDR3 contains 14 residues. Germline V CDR1 and CDR2: SGHRS, YFSETQ. V lost 5 bases and J lost 3, with 14 bases in between. CDR3 loop: CASSPTGRYYGYTF. The CDR3 DNA reads as TGCGCCAGCAGTCCCACCGGGCGCTACTATGGCTACACCTTC.

As concerns this clone: Different DNA sequences within this sample yield the same CDR3. This sequence joins TRBV28 and TRBJ1-2; possible D gene TRBD1, 5 bases. The CDR3 covers 13 residues. V gave up 5 bases and J gave up 2 bases, with 9 bases separating them. Per germline, CDR1 MDHEN and CDR2 SYDVKM. CDR3 in amino acids: CASSPGTNYGYTF. CDR3 bases: TGTGCCAGCAGTCCCGGGACGAACTATGGCTACACCTTC.

The J gene is TRBJ1-1, the V gene TRBV21-1. TRBV21-1 has pseudogene status. The CDR3 spans 13 residues. The chain's CDR3 is CASVGGRGAEAFF. The DNA of the CDR3 is TGTGCCAGCGTGGGGGGCAGGGGCGCTGAAGCTTTCTTT.

V gene TRBV18 combines with J gene TRBJ1-2, with TRBD1 matching 7 bases. With V trimmed by 3 bases and J by 5 bases, 3 bases remained unmatched. The CDR3 spans 13 residues. CDR1 KGHSH and CDR2 LQKENI come from the germline V gene. In DNA form, the CDR3 reads TGTGCCAGCTCACCGCAGGGGGTTTATGGCTACACCTTC. Residues: CASSPQGVYGYTF.

The genes are TRBV7-2 and TRBJ1-2; TRBD1 agrees at 8 bases. Germline CDR1 reads SGHTA; CDR2 reads FQGNSA. V dropped 2 bases and J dropped 0; count of bases not matched to a gene: 2. There are 15 residues in the CDR3. The CDR3 is CASSLRRGPNYGYTF. CDR3 sequence (DNA): TGTGCCAGCAGCTTACGCAGGGGGCCTAACTATGGCTACACCTTC.

This chain connects TRBV7-6 to TRBJ1-1; TRBD1 might be the D (6 bases). Trimming cost V 5 bases and J 0 bases, with 13 bases left between them. Germline CDR1 and CDR2: SGHVS and FNYEAQ. The length of the CDR3 is 15 residues. The CDR3 here is CASSGQQGMNTEAFF. CDR3 bases: TGTGCCAGCAGCGGACAACAGGGCATGAACACTGAAGCTTTCTTT.

In its sample, this clone was seen once. The CDR3 here is CASSLVALNTGELFF. As DNA, the CDR3 is TGTGCCAGCAGCTTAGTTGCCCTAAACACCGGGGAGCTGTTTTTT. The chain joins TRBV7-2 to TRBJ2-2, with unresolved D. V lost 1 base, J lost 2 bases, and 8 bases lay in between. CDR1 and CDR2 (germline): SGHTA, FQGNSA. CDR3 size: 15 residues.

The rearrangement links TRBV30 to TRBJ1-1, with unresolved D. CDR1 GTSNPN and CDR2 SVGIG come from the germline V gene (reference sequence). V shed 0 bases and J shed 2 bases, with 1 base lying between them. CDR3 length: 11 residues. CDR3 region: CAWSVNTEAFF. CDR3 DNA: TGTGCCTGGAGTGTAAACACTGAAGCTTTCTTT.

The chain uses TRBV27 and TRBJ1-1, with D maybe TRBD1 (5 bases). This CDR3 is 16 amino acids long. Germline V gene data show CDR1 as MNHEY and CDR2 as SMNVEV (reference sequence). Trimming left V 5 bases short and J 0 bases short, with 16 bases between. The DNA of the CDR3 is TGTGCCAGCAGTCCCCTCCCGGGGGTCATGAACACTGAAGCTTTCTTT. The encoded protein is CASSPLPGVMNTEAFF.

This chain links TRBV21-1 with TRBJ2-3. TRBV21-1 is described as a pseudogene. The CDR3 loop spans 14 amino acids. CDR3 nucleotide sequence: TGTGCCAGCATTAAAGGGGGGAACACAGATACGCAGTATTTT. Amino acids: CASIKGGNTDTQYF.

The chain is built from TRBV4-1 and TRBJ1-5; D might be TRBD1 (6 bases). This CDR3 contains 14 residues. The V and J ends lost 3 bases and 4 bases respectively, with 10 bases between them. Germline V gene data show CDR1 as MGHRA and CDR2 as YSYEKL. DNA for the CDR3: TGCGCCAGCAGCCAGGCGAGGGGGAATCAGCCCCAGCATTTT. Protein: CASSQARGNQPQHF.

About this clone: The junction and the germline gene differ at one end; a read error may be behind it. The chain has TRBV2 and TRBJ1-2; D might be TRBD1 (6 bases). The CDR3 has 13 amino acids. Looked up from germline, CDR1 is SNHLY and CDR2 is FYNNEI. The CDR3 loop reads CASKGETNYGYTF. The CDR3 coding sequence is TGTGCTAGCAAGGGGGAGACTAACTATGGCTACACCTTC.

This chain connects TRBV9 to TRBJ2-3; 12 positions match TRBD2. Germline CDR1 is SGDLS and CDR2 is YYNGEE. The CDR3 runs 16 residues. After removal of 3 bases from V and 2 bases from J, the junction contained 4 bases not matched to a gene. This CDR3 is CASSARLAGVTDTQYF. For the CDR3, the DNA is TGTGCCAGCAGCGCCCGACTAGCGGGGGTCACAGATACGCAGTATTTT.

V and J are TRBV3-1 (or the pseudogene TRBV3-2) and TRBJ1-4; 7 positions match TRBD1. Germline CDR1 is LGHDT and CDR2 is YNNKEL (reference sequence). The length of the CDR3 is 16 residues. V was clipped by 5 bases and J by 5 bases; unmatched bases: 11. The CDR3 is CASSLHPTGLNEKLFF. The CDR3 nucleotides are TGTGCCAGCAGCTTACACCCGACAGGGTTGAATGAAAAACTGTTTTTT.

This clone was found once. The CDR3 DNA reads TGTGCCAGCAGCGACCGGACAGGGGTGTCACCCCTCCACTTT. This codes for CASSDRTGVSPLHF. The rearrangement uses TRBV9 and TRBJ1-6, with 9 positions matching TRBD1. The CDR3 covers 14 residues. V trimming: 3 bases; J trimming: 10 bases; junction bases outside the gene matches: 5. From germline, CDR1 is SGDLS and CDR2 YYNGEE.

This chain's CDR3 is CASSRVGYNQPQHF. The DNA for the CDR3 is TGTGCCAGCAGCAGGGTGGGGTACAATCAGCCCCAGCATTTT. V is TRBV5-5 and J is TRBJ1-5; no definite D call. The CDR3 extends over 14 amino acids. Germline CDR1 reads SGHKS; CDR2 reads YYEKEE (reference sequence). Trimming shortened V by 4 bases and J by 3 bases, and 11 bases separated the two germline ends.

V usage is TRBV4-3 and J usage is TRBJ1-1; D gene uncertain. Trimming shortened V by 1 base and J by 7 bases, and 7 bases separated the two germline ends. The CDR3 spans 12 residues. The germline V gene has CDR1 LGHNA and CDR2 YSLEER. CDR3 region: CASSQGAGEAFF. In DNA, the CDR3 is TGCGCCAGCAGCCAAGGCGCGGGTGAAGCTTTCTTT.

The rearrangement links TRBV7-2 to TRBJ2-7, with 13 nucleotides matching TRBD2. From germline, CDR1 is SGHTA and CDR2 FQGNSA. The CDR3 spans 16 residues. V trimming: 4 bases; J trimming: 11 bases; junction bases outside the gene matches: 14. CDR3 in DNA: TGTGCCAGCAGCTCGCAAGCAGGTCTCACTAGCGGGAGGGAGTACTTC. Translation gives CASSSQAGLTSGREYF.

The chain joins TRBV6-1 to TRBJ1-2; D is perhaps TRBD1 (6 bases). CDR1 is MNHNS, CDR2 SASEGT, per germline. The CDR3 loop spans 15 amino acids. V was cut by 1 base and J by 4 bases, with 13 bases left in between. The CDR3 spells CASSEGSGQLYGYTF. DNA for the CDR3: TGTGCCAGCAGTGAAGGGTCCGGACAGCTCTATGGCTACACCTTC.

In its sample, this clone was seen a few times. This rearrangement joins TRBV7-6 to TRBJ1-3, with 8 positions matching TRBD1. CDR3 length: 16 amino acids. J was trimmed by 0 bases and V by 5 bases; bases with no gene match: 6. Germline V gene lookup returns CDR1 SGHVS and CDR2 FNYEAQ. CDR3 sequence: CASSLGQARSGNTIYF. CDR3 in DNA: TGTGCCAGCAGCCTGGGACAGGCTCGCTCTGGAAACACCATATATTTT. Full variable domain (outside the CDR3, taken from reference TRBV7-6 and TRBJ1-3): GAGVSQSPRYKVTKRGQDVALRCDPISGHVSLYWYRQALGQGPEFLTYFNYEAQQDKSGLPNDRFSAERPEGSISTLTIQRTEQRDSAMYRCASSLGQARSGNTIYFGEGSWLTVV.

The rearrangement joins TRBV7-3 to TRBJ2-1; 10 nucleotides align to TRBD2. Germline V CDR1 and CDR2: SGHTA, FQGTGA. The CDR3 is made up of 20 amino acids. Losses at the gene ends were 1 base for V and 0 bases for J; bases not matched to a gene: 12. The CDR3 region is CASSLRASGGNPPSYNEQFF. The CDR3 DNA reads as TGTGCCAGCAGCTTAAGAGCTAGCGGGGGAAATCCACCCTCCTACAATGAGCAGTTCTTC.